The source of this T cell receptor beta chain is a study of blood T cell repertoires in COVID-19. Profiled with immunoSEQ multiplex PCR; TCRdb holds only in-frame clones, not every one. The sample holds some 200,000 clones, 80% to 85% seen once. The sample consisted of PBMCs or T cells enriched from blood (not recorded which). This TCR came from a man aged 40-49 years who had recovered from COVID-19.

CDR3 sequence: CASSLVPVGGNYNSPLHF. CDR3 in DNA: TGTGCCAGCAGCTTAGTGCCAGTCGGGGGGAATTATAATTCACCCCTCCACTTT. The chain combines TRBV7-2 with TRBJ1-6, with D perhaps TRBD1 (5 bases). V lost 1 base and J lost 4, with 17 bases in between. Germline CDR1 is SGHTA and CDR2 is FQGNSA. This CDR3 is 18 amino acids long. Drawing the rest from reference TRBV7-2 and TRBJ1-6, the complete variable domain is GAGVSQSPSNKVTEKGKDVELRCDPISGHTALYWYRQSLGQGLEFLIYFQGNSAPDKSGLPSDRFSAERTGGSVSTLTIQRTQQEDSAVYLCASSLVPVGGNYNSPLHFGNGTRLTVT.